The entry below gives a single T cell receptor beta chain sequence along with its context. Germline CDR1 MNHEY, CDR2 SMNVEV (reference sequence). The CDR3 covers 19 residues. Trimming removed 5 bases at V and 2 bases at J, with 28 bases between. This sample was taken from a study of blood T cell repertoires in COVID-19. In the original processing: Amplification of reference gene primers was used by the study to estimate nucleated cell counts. Profiled with immunoSEQ multiplex PCR; TCRdb holds only in-frame clones, not every one. For V, J and clone size, that table is used; D and trimming come from the DNA. The sample contains some 370,000 clones, 80% to 85% of which appear only once.

The TCR sequence derives from a woman aged 45-60 years who had recovered from COVID-19. Sequencing used PBMCs or T cells enriched from blood (not recorded which). The rearrangement links TRBV27 to TRBJ2-7, with a weak D call TRBD2 (7 bases). CDR3 sequence: CASSQGGGRHIQGTYEQYF. In DNA form, the CDR3 reads TGTGCCAGCAGTCAAGGGGGGGGTCGACATATCCAGGGAACCTACGAGCAGTACTTC.